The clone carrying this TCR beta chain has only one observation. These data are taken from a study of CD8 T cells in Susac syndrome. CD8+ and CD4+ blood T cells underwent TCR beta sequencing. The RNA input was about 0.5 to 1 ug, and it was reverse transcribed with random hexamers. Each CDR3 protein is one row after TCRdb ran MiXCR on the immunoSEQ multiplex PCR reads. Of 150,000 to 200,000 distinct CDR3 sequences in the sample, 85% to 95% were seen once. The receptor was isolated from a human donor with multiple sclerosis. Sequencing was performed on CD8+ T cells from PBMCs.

CDR3 DNA sequence: TGTGCCAGCAGTCTAAGCTCGGACAGCTTTTATGGCTACACCTTC. Amino acid sequence: CASSLSSDSFYGYTF. V and J are TRBV27 and TRBJ1-2, with a weak D call TRBD1 (6 bases). The V end was cut by 5 bases, the J end by 5 bases, with 18 bases between. This CDR3 is built from 15 residues. CDR1 MNHEY and CDR2 SMNVEV come from the germline V gene (reference sequence).